These 18 T cell receptor beta chains were all obtained from the same sample, sequenced in a study of metastatic and nonmetastatic thyroid tumors. Patients were all untreated before their thyroid surgery. TCRdb re-called clones via MiXCR from the PCR reads. Found here are over 15,000 clones, roughly 13% of them singletons; the top ten hold around 31%. Sequencing was carried out using blood. These receptors were collected from a female donor with papillary thyroid cancer or a benign thyroid nodule (not recorded which). Some clones in this sample may be carry-over from other donors' samples.

In its sample, this clone was seen many times. The chain links TRBV20-1 to TRBJ1-3; D is ambiguous. CDR1 and CDR2 (germline): DFQATT, SNEGSKA (reference sequence). CDR3 length equals 15 residues. The germline V and J ends were trimmed by 2 bases and 0 bases, with 11 bases remaining between them. CDR3 in amino acids: CSARNRFLSGNTIYF. DNA of the CDR3: TGCAGTGCTAGAAATAGGTTCCTCTCTGGAAACACCATATATTTT.

V is TRBV19 and J is TRBJ2-3, with 10 positions matching TRBD2. CDR1 is LNHDA, CDR2 SQIVND, per germline (reference sequence). The CDR3 has 17 residues. Unmatched junction bases numbered 12, after V lost 3 bases and J lost 6 bases. CDR3 coding DNA: TGTGCCAGTAGTATCGAATACTTAGGACTAGCGGAGGATACGCAGTATTTT. Encoded protein: CASSIEYLGLAEDTQYF.

This chain connects TRBV6-4 to TRBJ2-3; D remains unclear. The CDR3 length is 16 residues. Deletions cut 8 bases from V and 2 bases from J, with 20 bases between. The germline gives CDR1 MRHNA, CDR2 SNTAGT. CDR3 in DNA: TGTGCCAGCCCCCGTTTCTTTTCGGATTTCACAGATACGCAGTATTTT. Residues: CASPRFFSDFTDTQYF.

To note about this clone: A much larger clone differs by one base, so this may be a read error. The chain combines TRBV9 with TRBJ2-1; TRBD2 agrees at 9 bases. This CDR3 is 16 amino acids long. Germline CDR1 is SGDLS and CDR2 is YYNGEE. Trimming cost V 4 bases and J 7 bases; bases outside gene matches: 12. The CDR3 here is CASSPCVAGEENEQFF. The CDR3 coding sequence is TGTGCCAGCAGCCCTTGTGTAGCGGGAGAGGAAAATGAGCAGTTCTTC.

The rearrangement uses TRBV4-3 and TRBJ2-3; 7 nucleotides agree with TRBD2. The V gene's germline CDR1 is LGHNA and CDR2 YSLEER. Germline trimming cut 3 bases from V and 4 bases from J; bases unmatched to any gene: 4. This CDR3 comprises 14 residues. CDR3 bases: TGCGCCAGCAGCCAGGTGGGGGGGGCAGATACGCAGTATTTT. Its protein product is CASSQVGGADTQYF.

This rearrangement joins TRBV7-2 to TRBJ1-1; D gene uncertain. V was cut by 5 bases and J by 4 bases, with 14 bases left in between. The CDR3 has 14 residues. Per germline, CDR1 SGHTA and CDR2 FQGNSA. CDR3 amino acids: CASSTILGLTEAFF. The CDR3 bases are TGTGCCAGCAGCACAATCCTAGGCCTCACTGAAGCTTTCTTT.

This clone was seen a few times. The germline gene is not matched at one end of the junction; a read error may be the cause. This sequence joins TRBV6-1 and TRBJ2-5; no reliable D call. Per germline, CDR1 MNHNS and CDR2 SASEGT. CDR3 length equals 11 residues. The CDR3 DNA reads TGTGCCGGCAGTGGCTGGGAGACCCAGTACTTC. This codes for CAGSGWETQYF.

This clone came up many times. This chain connects TRBV24-1 to TRBJ2-7; D might be TRBD1 (6 bases). The germline V gene has CDR1 KGHDR and CDR2 SFDVKD. The germline V and J ends were trimmed by 4 bases and 0 bases, with 12 bases remaining between them. CDR3 length equals 15 residues. CDR3 nucleotides: TGTGCCACCAGTGAATCCGGGACACTCTCCTACGAGCAGTACTTC. Protein product: CATSESGTLSYEQYF.

This clone was observed at least ten times. This rearrangement joins TRBV7-9 to TRBJ2-7; 8 nucleotides agree with TRBD2. In germline, CDR1 is SEHNR, CDR2 FQNEAQ (reference sequence). The CDR3 runs to 15 residues. The V gene end was trimmed by 5 bases and the J gene end by 1 base; junction bases not matched to a gene: 7. In nucleotides, the CDR3 is TGTGCCAGCAGCCCCCGGACTAGCTCTTCCTACGAGCAGTACTTC. Amino acid sequence: CASSPRTSSSYEQYF.

This clone has a count of ten or more. The J gene is TRBJ1-6, the V gene TRBV27, with TRBD1 matching 7 bases. CDR3 length: 18 amino acids. V was pared by 0 bases and J by 10 bases, with 15 bases of the junction left unmatched. The V gene's germline CDR1 is MNHEY and CDR2 SMNVEV (reference sequence). For the CDR3, the DNA is TGTGCCAGCAGTTTATCCAACCACTGGGGCAGGGGGAGATCACCCCTCCACTTT. Amino acid sequence: CASSLSNHWGRGRSPLHF.

This clone was seen a few times. A read error is possible here, since a much larger clone lies one base away. The chain is built from TRBV27 and TRBJ2-5; possibly TRBD2 for D (5 bases). Trimming pared 5 bases from V and 11 bases from J, leaving 21 bases between. CDR1 and CDR2 from the germline V gene are MNHEY and SMNVEV (reference sequence). The CDR3 extends over 14 amino acids. CDR3 DNA: TGTGCCAGCAGTCCCCTCCTGCATGTTAGGACTCAGTACTTC. Its protein is CASSPLLHVRTQYF.

The chain carries TRBV5-1 and TRBJ2-5; D ambiguous. The V gene's germline CDR1 is SGHRS and CDR2 YFSETQ. CDR3 length: 15 amino acids. Trimming took off 3 bases at V and 5 bases at J, with 17 bases between the two ends. This CDR3 reads CASSYRVPTGETQYF. The CDR3 DNA follows: TGCGCCAGCAGCTATCGGGTCCCCACCGGGGAGACCCAGTACTTC.

Many counts were recorded for this clone. A clone one base away is much larger, so this may be a read error. This chain connects TRBV4-1 to TRBJ1-6, with 9 bases lining up with TRBD1. The CDR3 sequence is 14 residues long. The V gene's germline CDR1 is MGHRA and CDR2 YSYEKL. The CDR3 loop is CAGSEQGAISPLHF. CDR3 DNA sequence: TGCGCCGGCAGCGAACAGGGGGCGATTTCACCCCTCCACTTT.

There are many counts of this clone. The chain uses TRBV7-9 and TRBJ1-1; TRBD1 agrees at 7 bases. Germline CDR1 is SEHNR and CDR2 is FQNEAQ (reference sequence). The CDR3 consists of 15 residues. J gave up 4 bases and V 5 bases, and 10 bases lay outside the gene matches. The CDR3: CASSRRQGGGTEAFF. DNA for the CDR3: TGTGCCAGCAGCAGACGACAGGGAGGGGGCACTGAAGCTTTCTTT.

The table lists this clone with many counts. This chain links TRBV12-3 or TRBV12-4 with TRBJ2-6; tentatively, D is TRBD1 or TRBD2 (5 bases each). This CDR3 contains 15 residues. V lost 10 bases, J lost 0 bases, and 13 bases lay in between. The CDR3 coding sequence is TGTGCCACCGGGGCTCCCATCTCTGGGGCCAACGTCCTGACTTTC. This codes for CATGAPISGANVLTF.

The table lists this clone with a few counts. A much more abundant neighbour one base away suggests this may be a read error. The sample holds other DNA sequences that translate to the same CDR3. CDR3: CASSLTENYTF. The CDR3 bases are TGTGCCAGCAGTCTAACAGAAAACTACACCTTC. The J gene is TRBJ1-2, the V gene TRBV7-9; D gene uncertain. The CDR3 has 11 amino acids. V lost 6 bases to trimming and J lost 10 bases, with 12 bases between them. The germline V gene encodes CDR1 SEHNR and CDR2 FQNEAQ (reference sequence).

This clone appeared many times. This rearrangement joins TRBV7-9 to TRBJ2-7, with 7 bases matching TRBD2. Germline V gene data show CDR1 as SEHNR and CDR2 as FQNEAQ (reference sequence). The trim removed 8 bases at V and 4 bases at J, leaving 8 bases unmatched. CDR3 size: 13 residues. CDR3 DNA sequence: TGTGCCAGCCAGCGGGAAGTGGATTACGAGCAGTACTTC. Amino acids: CASQREVDYEQYF.

This clone has ten or more counts. V gene TRBV27 combines with J gene TRBJ2-3; tentatively, D is TRBD1 (5 bases). Trimming stripped 3 bases from V and 4 bases from J, with 8 bases between. Germline lookup yields CDR1 MNHEY and CDR2 SMNVEV (reference sequence). The CDR3 spans 13 residues. CDR3 in amino acids: CASSLIGADTQYF. The CDR3 nucleotides are TGTGCCAGCAGTTTGATAGGGGCAGATACGCAGTATTTT.